Following are 18 T cell receptor beta chains from one sample sequenced in a study of shared clonotypes between healthy human individuals. Some clones are missing from TCRdb's copy, which holds only in-frame ones; the method was immunoSEQ multiplex PCR. In the table there are approximately 2,300,000 clones, approximately 90% of which are singletons. Sequenced input: naive CD4+ T cells from PBMCs. This sample's subset: CD45RA+ positively selected. The receptors originated from a man younger than 35 in good health. Some clones in this sample may be carry-over from other donors' samples.

The rearrangement uses TRBV19 and TRBJ1-1; 8 bases match TRBD1. The CDR3 spans 19 residues. Germline CDR1 LNHDA, CDR2 SQIVND (reference sequence). The V gene end was trimmed by 6 bases and the J gene end by 0 bases; junction bases not matched to a gene: 18. This CDR3 is CASRGYRRGPTLLNTEAFF. The CDR3 DNA reads as TGTGCCAGTAGAGGGTACCGCAGGGGGCCGACCCTACTGAACACTGAAGCTTTCTTT.

The rearrangement uses TRBV13 and TRBJ2-1; TRBD1 matches at 9 bases. The CDR3 loop spans 16 amino acids. V lost 5 bases to trimming and J lost 0 bases; unmatched junction nucleotides: 5. Germline loops: CDR1 PRHDT, CDR2 FYEKMQ (reference sequence). DNA of the CDR3: TGTGCCAGCAGCCGGGGGACAGGGAGCTCCTACAATGAGCAGTTCTTC. Amino acids: CASSRGTGSSYNEQFF.

The chain is built from TRBV11-2 and TRBJ2-2, with D possibly TRBD2 on 5 matching bases. Between the trimmed V and J ends, which lost 7 bases and 6 bases, there was a span of 9 bases. This CDR3 has 12 amino acids. The V gene's germline CDR1 is SGHAT and CDR2 FQNNGV. The CDR3 protein is CASISVPGELFF. CDR3 coding DNA: TGTGCCAGCATTAGCGTTCCCGGGGAGCTGTTTTTT.

The chain combines TRBV6-5 with TRBJ2-1; 8 positions agree with TRBD2. Trimming took 8 bases from V and 7 from J; bases not matched to a gene: 13. This CDR3 is built from 15 residues. The germline V gene has CDR1 MNHEY and CDR2 SVGAGI. The CDR3 here is CASQTGGLGKNEQFF. In nucleotides, the CDR3 is TGTGCCAGCCAAACGGGAGGGCTCGGGAAGAATGAGCAGTTCTTC.

This chain connects TRBV5-8 to TRBJ2-3; possibly TRBD1 for D (5 bases). V gave up 0 bases and J gave up 3 bases, with 14 bases separating them. Germline loops: CDR1 SGHTS, CDR2 YDEGEE. CDR3 length equals 16 residues. In nucleotides, the CDR3 is TGTGCCAGCAGCTTGGGCTCCCTACAGGTTACAGATACGCAGTATTTT. This translates into CASSLGSLQVTDTQYF.

The V and J genes are TRBV27 and TRBJ2-4; D unresolved. The CDR3 has 14 residues. V was shortened by 6 bases and J by 0 bases, with 9 bases between the two germline ends. CDR1 is MNHEY and CDR2 is SMNVEV in the germline V gene (reference sequence). The DNA for the CDR3 is TGTGCCAGCAGATTAAGTGGAGCCAAAAACATTCAGTACTTC. Translation: CASRLSGAKNIQYF.

The chain joins TRBV2 to TRBJ2-7, with a possible D match to TRBD1 (5 bases). V lost 6 bases, J lost 3 bases, and 18 bases lay in between. Germline-derived CDR1 and CDR2 are SNHLY and FYNNEI. This CDR3 is 15 amino acids long. CDR3 region: CASSPETARHYEQYF. CDR3 DNA: TGTGCCAGCAGCCCCGAGACAGCTAGACACTACGAGCAGTACTTC.

The rearrangement links TRBV14 to TRBJ2-7; possible D gene TRBD1, 5 bases. The CDR3 extends over 15 amino acids. CDR1 is SGHDN, CDR2 FVKESK, per germline. The V and J ends lost 6 bases and 2 bases respectively, with 17 bases between them. The CDR3 is CASSLRQPRTYEQYF. CDR3 coding DNA: TGTGCCAGCAGTCTGAGACAGCCCCGTACCTACGAGCAGTACTTC.

The rearrangement joins TRBV4-1 to TRBJ2-5, with a tentative D call TRBD2 (5 bases). Germline CDR1 and CDR2: MGHRA and YSYEKL. V lost 3 bases and J lost 1, with 15 bases in between. This CDR3 is 16 amino acids long. The DNA of the CDR3 is TGCGCCAGCAGCCATGCAACCTCGGGGTTCCAAGAGACCCAGTACTTC. Its translation is CASSHATSGFQETQYF.

The chain couples TRBV18 to TRBJ2-1, with 7 nucleotides matching TRBD1. From germline, CDR1 is KGHSH and CDR2 LQKENI. CDR3 length: 15 amino acids. V was pared by 4 bases and J by 4 bases, with 7 bases of the junction left unmatched. The CDR3 sequence is CASSHPSDRYNEQFF. As DNA, the CDR3 is TGTGCCAGCTCACATCCTTCGGACAGGTACAATGAGCAGTTCTTC.

The V call is TRBV6-1, the J call TRBJ2-7, with a tentative D call TRBD2 (5 bases). V was cut by 2 bases and J by 5 bases, with 7 bases left in between. The CDR3 consists of 12 residues. The V gene's germline CDR1 is MNHNS and CDR2 SASEGT. The CDR3 DNA reads TGTGCCAGCAGTGAAAGAGGGCACGAGCAGTACTTC. It yields the protein CASSERGHEQYF.

As concerns this clone: The identical CDR3 is also encoded by other nucleotide sequences in the sample. The chain has TRBV7-2 and TRBJ2-6; D is undetermined. CDR1 is SGHTA and CDR2 is FQGNSA in the germline V gene. The CDR3 extends over 15 amino acids. V lost 1 base, J lost 0 bases, and 4 bases lay in between. The CDR3 DNA reads TGTGCCAGCAGCTTAGTGCACTCTGGGGCCAACGTCCTGACTTTC. This encodes CASSLVHSGANVLTF.

V and J are TRBV7-3 and TRBJ2-2; a weak D match, TRBD2 (6 bases). Germline CDR1 reads SGHTA; CDR2 reads FQGTGA. The CDR3 is 16 amino acids. Trimming pared 2 bases from V and 2 bases from J, leaving 12 bases between. CDR3 DNA sequence: TGTGCCAGCAGCTTATTCCCTAGCGCTAACACCGGGGAGCTGTTTTTT. This gives the protein CASSLFPSANTGELFF.

The genes are TRBV4-1 and TRBJ2-3; no reliable D call. The CDR3 contains 14 residues. From germline, CDR1 is MGHRA and CDR2 YSYEKL. Trimming took 2 bases from V and 2 from J, leaving 8 bases between them. CDR3 amino acids: CASSQFSFTDTQYF. The CDR3 nucleotides are TGCGCCAGCAGCCAATTTTCTTTCACAGATACGCAGTATTTT.

The table lists this clone with a few counts. The V gene is TRBV5-1, the J gene TRBJ1-1; a possible D gene is TRBD1 (6 bases). Germline loops: CDR1 SGHRS, CDR2 YFSETQ. The CDR3 extends over 14 amino acids. V was cut by 4 bases and J by 4 bases, with 14 bases left in between. The DNA for the CDR3 is TGCGCCAGCAGCCTAGGAGGGGGAACCACTGAAGCTTTCTTT. This sequence encodes CASSLGGGTTEAFF.

CDR3 protein: CSVRTGENSPLHF. The CDR3 DNA reads as TGCAGCGTTAGGACAGGGGAAAATTCACCCCTCCACTTT. J is TRBJ1-6 and V is TRBV29-1; 9 bases align to TRBD1. With 5 bases clipped from V and 7 bases from J, the junction kept 3 bases outside the gene matches. This CDR3 comprises 13 residues. CDR1 is SQVTM, CDR2 ANQGSEA, per germline.

The chain links TRBV5-6 to TRBJ2-2; D not resolved. Per germline, CDR1 SGHDT and CDR2 YYEEEE. V was pared by 1 base and J by 2 bases, with 6 bases between. The CDR3 has 14 residues. CDR3 nucleotides: TGTGCCAGCAGCTTGCTCGATAACACCGGGGAGCTGTTTTTT. Translation: CASSLLDNTGELFF.

The rearrangement links TRBV28 to TRBJ1-3; D is perhaps TRBD1 (6 bases). Trimming left V 3 bases short and J 5 bases short, with 17 bases between. The length of the CDR3 is 16 residues. The germline gives CDR1 MDHEN, CDR2 SYDVKM. The CDR3: CASSFPSTGMRNTIYF. CDR3 DNA: TGTGCCAGCAGTTTTCCCTCAACAGGGATGAGAAACACCATATATTTT.